Each of the 26 T cell receptor beta chains below was sequenced from the same sample in a study of CD8 T cells in Susac syndrome. Random hexamers served to reverse transcribe roughly 0.45 to 1 ug RNA. Using its own MiXCR run on the immunoSEQ multiplex PCR reads, TCRdb lists one record per CDR3 protein. The top ten hold 0.11% to 0.15% of the sample, which has 100,000 to 150,000 distinct CDR3 sequences, nearly 96% seen once. Sample: CD4+ T cells from PBMCs. The receptors originated from a human donor with Susac syndrome.

The V gene is TRBV11-2, the J gene TRBJ2-3; TRBD2 agrees at 9 bases. After removal of 6 bases from V and 6 bases from J, the junction contained 7 bases not matched to a gene. This CDR3 region has 14 residues. Germline V gene data show CDR1 as SGHAT and CDR2 as FQNNGV. Here the CDR3 reads CASRRRGGEDTQYF. The CDR3 DNA follows: TGTGCCAGCAGGCGGCGCGGGGGGGAGGATACGCAGTATTTT.

The rearrangement joins TRBV12-3 or TRBV12-4 to TRBJ2-3, with unresolved D. The CDR3 runs 13 residues. V was shortened by 2 bases and J by 4 bases, with 7 bases between the two germline ends. The CDR3 bases are TGTGCCAGCAGTTTAACCGGGCCAGATACGCAGTATTTT. Its protein product is CASSLTGPDTQYF.

The chain joins TRBV6-5 to TRBJ2-1; 8 nucleotides line up with TRBD1. Germline V gene data show CDR1 as MNHEY and CDR2 as SVGAGI. The ends lost 4 bases at V and 3 bases at J; junction bases unmatched: 5. This CDR3 is 15 amino acids long. CDR3 sequence reads: CASSLTGVGYNEQFF. The DNA for the CDR3 is TGTGCCAGCAGTTTGACAGGGGTGGGCTACAATGAGCAGTTCTTC.

This chain uses TRBV20-1 with TRBJ2-3; D not resolved. Germline V gives CDR1 DFQATT, CDR2 SNEGSKA (reference sequence). This CDR3 comprises 15 residues. Deletions cut 3 bases from V and 2 bases from J, with 15 bases between. In DNA form, the CDR3 reads TGCAGTGCTAGGGGTAGCAGATACCACACAGATACGCAGTATTTT. Translated: CSARGSRYHTDTQYF.

The V call is TRBV20-1, the J call TRBJ2-5; tentatively, D is TRBD1 or TRBD2 (7 bases each). The ends were cut back, 6 bases at V and 4 bases at J, with 15 bases in the middle. In germline, CDR1 is DFQATT, CDR2 SNEGSKA (reference sequence). The CDR3 extends over 13 amino acids. CDR3 coding DNA: TGCAGTGCCAGGGGGGGCTACCGAGAGACCCAGTACTTC. This codes for CSARGGYRETQYF.

The V and J genes are TRBV27 and TRBJ2-7, with D uncertain. Trimming stripped 5 bases from V and 1 base from J, with 18 bases between. This CDR3 region has 16 residues. Per germline, CDR1 MNHEY and CDR2 SMNVEV (reference sequence). The CDR3 DNA reads TGTGCCAGCAGTGGCCCGGCGCAAACTCCTTCCTACGAGCAGTACTTC. Translated: CASSGPAQTPSYEQYF.

This chain links TRBV9 with TRBJ1-5; D may be TRBD1 (5 bases). V shed 0 bases and J shed 2 bases, with 18 bases lying between them. CDR1 is SGDLS, CDR2 YYNGEE, per germline. The CDR3 consists of 18 residues. CDR3: CASSVGPVGGNGNQPQHF. In DNA, the CDR3 is TGTGCCAGCAGCGTAGGTCCCGTGGGGGGGAACGGCAATCAGCCCCAGCATTTT.

The chain joins TRBV7-2 to TRBJ2-3, with D hard to call. Trimming took 4 bases from V and 3 from J, leaving 11 bases between them. The CDR3 is 14 residues long. The germline V gene encodes CDR1 SGHTA and CDR2 FQGNSA. As DNA, the CDR3 is TGTGCCAGCAGCTCCCAGACTGGGACAGATACGCAGTATTTT. This gives the protein CASSSQTGTDTQYF.

V and J are TRBV6-2 or TRBV6-3 and TRBJ1-2; D remains ambiguous. V lost 4 bases, J lost 4 bases, and 16 bases lay in between. Germline-derived CDR1 and CDR2 are MNHEY and SVGEGT. The CDR3 extends over 15 amino acids. CDR3 in DNA: TGTGCCAGCAGTTTACCCCAAGGACGGAGCTATGGCTACACCTTC. Protein sequence: CASSLPQGRSYGYTF.

The J gene is TRBJ2-5, the V gene TRBV6-1; D is unresolved. V was clipped by 6 bases and J by 7 bases, with 9 bases between them. Germline values: CDR1 MNHNS, CDR2 SASEGT. This CDR3 contains 11 residues. The CDR3 DNA sequence: TGTGCCAGCAGCAACCCAGGGACCCAGTACTTC. This encodes CASSNPGTQYF.

The chain links TRBV9 to TRBJ2-2, with 7 bases aligning to TRBD1. Germline CDR1 reads SGDLS; CDR2 reads YYNGEE. The J segment lost 7 bases and the V segment lost 0 bases, leaving 9 bases of the junction unmatched. This CDR3 is 16 amino acids long. The CDR3 DNA reads TGTGCCAGCAGCGTAGTGGTAGGGGGCGCTTTCGGGGAGCTGTTTTTT. This translates into CASSVVVGGAFGELFF.

V is TRBV5-1 and J is TRBJ2-1; 7 bases are shared with TRBD1. J gave up 3 bases and V 3 bases, and 6 bases lay outside the gene matches. Germline V CDR1 and CDR2: SGHRS, YFSETQ. The CDR3 covers 15 residues. The CDR3 DNA follows: TGCGCCAGCAGCTCCCTGGGGGACAGCTACAATGAGCAGTTCTTC. It is translated as CASSSLGDSYNEQFF.

V gene TRBV5-1 combines with J gene TRBJ1-1; D is perhaps TRBD1 (5 bases). The CDR3 runs 14 residues. Germline assignment: CDR1 SGHRS and CDR2 YFSETQ. Deletions cut 0 bases from V and 4 bases from J, with 10 bases between. The CDR3 region is CASSLAGGVTEAFF. The CDR3 DNA sequence: TGCGCCAGCAGCTTGGCAGGAGGGGTCACTGAAGCTTTCTTT.

V gene TRBV6-6 combines with J gene TRBJ1-3; D call uncertain. The V end was cut by 2 bases, the J end by 0 bases, with 11 bases between. The germline CDR1 and CDR2 sequences are MNHNY and SVGAGI (reference sequence). The CDR3 totals 16 residues. DNA for the CDR3: TGTGCCAGCAGTTACGGTTCGGTGAGCTCTGGAAACACCATATATTTT. Protein sequence: CASSYGSVSSGNTIYF.

The V and J genes are TRBV7-2 and TRBJ2-1, with D perhaps being TRBD1 or TRBD2 (5 bases each). This CDR3 spans 14 amino acids. CDR1 and CDR2 from the germline V gene are SGHTA and FQGNSA. Deletions cut 1 base from V and 8 bases from J, with 12 bases between. CDR3 region: CASSLVGKQDEQFF. The CDR3 DNA is TGTGCCAGCAGCTTAGTCGGGAAACAGGATGAGCAGTTCTTC.

The V call is TRBV30, the J call TRBJ2-1; D is uncertain. V gave up 2 bases and J gave up 5 bases, with 7 bases separating them. The CDR3 extends over 12 amino acids. Germline CDR1 is GTSNPN and CDR2 is SVGIG (reference sequence). CDR3 in DNA: TGTGCCTGGAGTTCTCAGAACAATGAGCAGTTCTTC. It is translated as CAWSSQNNEQFF.

The genes are TRBV2 and TRBJ1-5; no clear D. Germline loops: CDR1 SNHLY, CDR2 FYNNEI. This CDR3 is built from 13 residues. Trimming cost V 4 bases and J 5 bases, with 9 bases left between them. This CDR3 reads CASSGEWDQPQHF. In DNA, the CDR3 is TGTGCCAGCAGTGGAGAGTGGGATCAGCCCCAGCATTTT.

This clonotype was found once. The J gene is TRBJ2-7, the V gene TRBV29-1, with D possibly being TRBD1 (5 bases). The V gene's germline CDR1 is SQVTM and CDR2 ANQGSEA. The CDR3 is 13 residues long. Trimming stripped 4 bases from V and 5 bases from J, with 15 bases between. The CDR3 nucleotides read TGCAGCGTTGCAGGGAAGGAAGGGAACGAGCAGTACTTC. This translates into CSVAGKEGNEQYF.

The J gene is TRBJ2-1, the V gene TRBV18; 9 nucleotides line up with TRBD2. The CDR3 consists of 16 residues. V lost 2 bases to trimming and J lost 7 bases; unmatched junction nucleotides: 9. Per the germline V gene, CDR1 is KGHSH and CDR2 is LQKENI. This chain's CDR3 is CASSPWLAGVSNEQFF. The CDR3 DNA reads TGTGCCAGCTCACCATGGTTAGCGGGAGTATCAAATGAGCAGTTCTTC.

The chain employs TRBV29-1 and TRBJ2-7; 7 bases match TRBD1. V lost 7 bases to trimming and J lost 5 bases; unmatched junction nucleotides: 8. The CDR3 is 12 amino acids. Germline loops: CDR1 SQVTM, CDR2 ANQGSEA. The CDR3 sequence is CSASTGVDEQYF. CDR3 DNA sequence: TGCAGCGCCTCAACAGGGGTGGACGAGCAGTACTTC.

The CDR3: CASSLVVGASYEQYF. The CDR3 region has the DNA TGTGCCAGCAGCTTAGTTGTGGGGGCCTCCTACGAGCAGTACTTC. The V and J genes are TRBV11-2 and TRBJ2-7; the D gene is possibly TRBD1 (6 bases). The length of the CDR3 is 15 residues. Per germline, CDR1 SGHAT and CDR2 FQNNGV. The V and J ends lost 1 base and 0 bases respectively, with 10 bases between them. Complete variable domain (other parts from reference TRBV11-2 and TRBJ2-7): EAGVAQSPRYKIIEKRQSVAFWCNPISGHATLYWYQQILGQGPKLLIQFQNNGVVDDSQLPKDRFSAERLKGVDSTLKIQPAKLEDSAVYLCASSLVVGASYEQYFGPGTRLTVT.

V usage is TRBV27 and J usage is TRBJ1-5, with D perhaps TRBD1 (6 bases). Germline CDR1 reads MNHEY; CDR2 reads SMNVEV (reference sequence). The V and J ends lost 6 bases and 0 bases respectively, with 21 bases between them. CDR3 length: 18 amino acids. Here the CDR3 reads CASRGGWPNRDSNQPQHF. CDR3 nucleotide sequence: TGTGCCAGCAGGGGGGGGTGGCCGAACAGGGATAGCAATCAGCCCCAGCATTTT.

In DNA, the CDR3 is TGTGCCAGCAGTGAACACGGGTTCAATGAGCAGTTCTTC. Encoded protein: CASSEHGFNEQFF. V is TRBV25-1 and J is TRBJ2-1; unclear D gene. Germline CDR1 and CDR2: MGHDK and SYGVNS. V lost 2 bases and J lost 6, with 8 bases in between. The CDR3 length is 13 residues.

DNA for the CDR3: TGTGCCACCAGTGACCCGGGACTTCTCAATGAGCAGTTCTTC. Residues: CATSDPGLLNEQFF. The chain links TRBV24-1 to TRBJ2-1; the D gene is possibly TRBD2 (6 bases). Trimming removed 4 bases from V and 6 bases from J, with 12 bases in between. Germline CDR1 and CDR2: KGHDR and SFDVKD. The CDR3 spans 14 residues.

V and J are TRBV9 and TRBJ2-1; 12 bases match TRBD2. Germline-derived CDR1 and CDR2 are SGDLS and YYNGEE. V shed 3 bases and J 7 bases; nucleotides not matched to a gene: 5. The CDR3 extends over 15 amino acids. Here the CDR3 reads CASSGTSGIGNEQFF. In DNA, the CDR3 is TGTGCCAGCAGCGGGACTAGCGGGATTGGTAATGAGCAGTTCTTC.

J is TRBJ1-5 and V is TRBV5-4; the match to TRBD1 covers 7 bases. V lost 1 base to trimming and J lost 7 bases; unmatched junction nucleotides: 5. The CDR3 totals 14 residues. Looked up from germline, CDR1 is SGHNT and CDR2 is YYREEE (reference sequence). CDR3 DNA sequence: TGTGCCAGCAGCTTGAAGGGGGCGGGACAGCCCCAGCATTTT. It codes for CASSLKGAGQPQHF.